These T cell receptor beta chains were read from a single sample in a study of blood T cell repertoires in COVID-19. Using immunoSEQ multiplex PCR, the repertoire was profiled, and TCRdb retains in-frame clones only, with some absent. The sample has hundreds of thousands of clones, 85% seen once. Material: PBMCs or T cells enriched from blood (not recorded which). These receptors originate from a woman aged 25 to 39 who had been exposed to COVID-19. CDR3s include the opening cysteine and the closing phenylalanine or tryptophan. The D gene is left open where the match is weak. Size is omitted from some rows. Given values are once, few, many or a class for expanded clones.

TRBV28	.	TRBJ2-1	TRBD2	TGTGCCAGCAGTCCCCGGAGGATAGCGGGTGTCGGGATACGCAATGAGCAGTTCTTC	CASSPRRIAGVGIRNEQFF
TRBV7-9	.	TRBJ1-1	TRBD1	TGTGCCAGCAGCTTAGGAGGGGCAGGGGGGAACACTGAAGCTTTCTTT	CASSLGGAGGNTEAFF
TRBV4-1	.	TRBJ1-6	.	TGCGCCAGCAGCCAACTGAGTCTTTCACCCCTCCACTTT	CASSQLSLSPLHF
TRBV27	few	TRBJ1-1	.	TGTGCCAGCCATATCTCAGGGGAAACTGAAGCTTTCTTT	CASHISGETEAFF
TRBV18	.	TRBJ1-5	TRBD1	TGTGCCAGCTCACCACCGGGACAGGGGGCGAGGTTACAGCCCCAGCATTTT	CASSPPGQGARLQPQHF
TRBV6-1	.	TRBJ1-5	.	TGTGCCAGCAGTGAGGACTACGATCAGCCCCAGCATTTT	CASSEDYDQPQHF
TRBV30	once	TRBJ1-4	.	TGTGCCTGGAGTGTGGGTACAGGGTTTAATGAAAAACTGTTTTTT	CAWSVGTGFNEKLFF
TRBV28	.	TRBJ1-1	TRBD1	TGTGCCACGAATTCGGGGACAGTCCTGAACACTGAAGCTTTCTTT	CATNSGTVLNTEAFF
TRBV10-2	.	TRBJ2-1	.	TGCGCCAGCAGTGGGGGCAGCGGGCAGCAGTTCTTC	CASSGGSGQQFF
TRBV4-2	.	TRBJ2-7	TRBD2	TGTGCCAGCAGCCAAGATCTCATGACTAGCGGGACATACTACGAGCAGTACTTC	CASSQDLMTSGTYYEQYF
TRBV3-1/TRBV3-2	few	TRBJ1-4	TRBD1	TGTGCCAGCAGCTTCGGGACAGGGATGAAACTGTTTTTT	CASSFGTGMKLFF
TRBV19	.	TRBJ1-5	.	TGTGCCAGTAGTATAATGGCGGGGTCTCGCAATCAGCCCCAGCATTTT	CASSIMAGSRNQPQHF
TRBV10-2	once	TRBJ2-7	.	TGCGCCAGCAGTCAGGGTGACGAGCAGTACTTC	CASSQGDEQYF
TRBV3-1/TRBV3-2	.	TRBJ1-2	TRBD1	TGTGCCAGCAGCCTTGCCGGGACAGTTTCTAACTATGGCTACACCTTC	CASSLAGTVSNYGYTF
TRBV10-1	.	TRBJ2-1	.	TGCGCCAGCAGTGAGGTGGCGGGGATCAACAATGAGCAGTTCTTC	CASSEVAGINNEQFF
TRBV30	.	TRBJ1-2	TRBD1	TGTGCCTGGAGTGGGGACAGGGAGGGCTACACCTTC	CAWSGDREGYTF
TRBV27	.	TRBJ1-4	TRBD1	TGTGCCAGCAGTTTCTCCATTGACAGGGAAAGAGAAAAACTGTTTTTT	CASSFSIDREREKLFF
TRBV24-1	.	TRBJ2-5	TRBD2	TGTGCCACCAGTGTTTGGGCGGGAGTGGGGGAGACCCAGTACTTC	CATSVWAGVGETQYF
TRBV18	.	TRBJ2-5	.	TGTGCCAGCTCACAGGACAGCTCGGGAGAGACCCAGTACTTC	CASSQDSSGETQYF
TRBV5-1	.	TRBJ2-5	.	TGCGCCAGCAGCTTCTCGCTTCGAGGTGGGGAGACCCAGTACTTC	CASSFSLRGGETQYF
TRBV6-5	.	TRBJ2-5	TRBD2	TGTGCCAGCAACAAGCGGGAGGCCTTCCAAGAGACCCAGTACTTC	CASNKREAFQETQYF
TRBV28	once	TRBJ1-5	TRBD1	TGTGCCAGCAGAAAGACAGGGGAAAGCAATCAGCCCCAGCATTTT	CASRKTGESNQPQHF
TRBV27	.	TRBJ1-1	.	TGTGCCAGCAGTCCTCGGACAGCTGTCATGAACACTGAAGCTTTCTTT	CASSPRTAVMNTEAFF
TRBV7-7	few	TRBJ2-1	TRBD1	TGTGCTAGCAGCTTAGAAGGGGGCGCACATAATGAGCAGTTCTTC	CASSLEGGAHNEQFF
TRBV12-3/TRBV12-4	once	TRBJ2-3	.	TGTGCCAGCAGTCCCCTGGCGGGCCGGCAGTATTTT	CASSPLAGRQYF
TRBV5-1	.	TRBJ2-1	TRBD2	TGCGCCAGCAGCCTCTCCAGCGGGAATTACAATGAGCAGTTCTTC	CASSLSSGNYNEQFF
TRBV4-1	few	TRBJ2-2	TRBD2	TGCGCCAGCAGCCAAGGAGGGACTAGCACCGGGGAGCTGTTTTTT	CASSQGGTSTGELFF
TRBV5-3	.	TRBJ1-3	.	TGTGCCAGAAGCTTGCTGAGCTCTGGAAACACCATATATTTT	CARSLLSSGNTIYF
TRBV6-5	.	TRBJ1-1	.	TGTGCCAGCAGTTTCGACACCGTGAACACTGAAGCTTTCTTT	CASSFDTVNTEAFF
TRBV19	.	TRBJ2-3	TRBD2	TGTGCCAGTTCACTAGCGGGTTTCACAGATACGCAGTATTTT	CASSLAGFTDTQYF
TRBV28	.	TRBJ1-1	TRBD1	TGTGCCAGCAGTTCCCCAGGGACAGCCTCTGTTCGGGAAGAAGCTTTCTTT	CASSSPGTASVREEAFF
TRBV27	.	TRBJ2-6	.	TGTGCCAGCAGTCTTAACTCTGGGGCCAACGTCCTGACTTTC	CASSLNSGANVLTF
TRBV29-1	.	TRBJ1-1	TRBD1	TGCAGTTTACAGGGGGCCACTGAAGCTTTCTTT	CSLQGATEAFF
TRBV27	.	TRBJ1-2	.	TGTGCCAGCAGTCCCCAATACGGGGAAAGACTTGGCTACACCTTC	CASSPQYGERLGYTF
TRBV7-2	.	TRBJ1-5	.	TGTGCCAGCAGCTTAGTATTCAATCAGCCCCAGCATTTT	CASSLVFNQPQHF
TRBV7-9	.	TRBJ2-5	TRBD2	TGTGCCAGCAGACCCGGGGGGGGCCTAGAGACCCAGTACTTC	CASRPGGGLETQYF
TRBV5-1	.	TRBJ2-2	.	TGCGCCAGCAGCTTGGACAGGGCCGGGGAGCTGTTTTTT	CASSLDRAGELFF
TRBV4-1	once	TRBJ1-4	.	TGCGCCAGCAGCCAAGACAGTCATAATGAAAAACTGTTTTTT	CASSQDSHNEKLFF
TRBV25-1	.	TRBJ2-1	.	TGTGCCAGCAGTGAAGGACAGACCTCCTACAATGAGCAGTTCTTC	CASSEGQTSYNEQFF
TRBV19	.	TRBJ2-2	.	TGTGCCAGTAGCGACCTACAGGGTATTAGCAACACCGGGGAGCTGTTTTTT	CASSDLQGISNTGELFF
TRBV19	.	TRBJ2-1	TRBD2	TGTGCCAGTAGTATTCCGAAGCGGGGGGGGTACAATGAGCAGTTCTTC	CASSIPKRGGYNEQFF
TRBV7-2	.	TRBJ2-1	.	TGTGCCAGCAGCGTCCAGGGGTGGGAGCAGTTCTTC	CASSVQGWEQFF
TRBV28	.	TRBJ1-4	TRBD1	TGTGCCAGCACGTGGACAGGAACTAATGAAAAACTGTTTTTT	CASTWTGTNEKLFF
TRBV11-2	.	TRBJ2-3	TRBD2	TGTGCCAGCTCCCCCCGCGGGTCTAGCGGGGGGCTATTCACAGATACGCAGTATTTT	CASSPRGSSGGLFTDTQYF
TRBV6-2/TRBV6-3	.	TRBJ2-5	TRBD2	TGTGCCAGCAGTTCAGGACTAGCGGGGGGGCGTGAGACCCAGTACTTC	CASSSGLAGGRETQYF
TRBV9	.	TRBJ2-5	TRBD2	TGTGCCAGCAGCGTAGATTACGGGAGGGCGGGGGAGACCCAGTACTTC	CASSVDYGRAGETQYF
TRBV20-1	.	TRBJ2-1	TRBD2	TGCAGTGCTAGTTCCCCATACCCTTCGCCCGGGGGGGCGGGAGTGTACAATGAGCAGTTCTTC	CSASSPYPSPGGAGVYNEQFF
TRBV12-5	.	TRBJ1-1	.	TGTGCTAGTGCTCCCGGCGGCCCGACTGAAGCTTTCTTT	CASAPGGPTEAFF
TRBV29-1	few	TRBJ1-5	TRBD1	TGCAGCGTTAAGGACGGACAGGCCCAGCATTTT	CSVKDGQAQHF